The rows below give T cell receptor beta chains drawn from one sample of a study of cytomegalovirus exposure and HLA in healthy donors. Only in-frame clones appear in the TCRdb table, and some are missing; sequencing was by immunoSEQ multiplex PCR. This sample has 130,000 or so clones, with 70% to 80% found just once. Sequenced input: PBMCs. The receptors originated from a woman in her sixties in good health and CMV-seronegative. Each CDR3 is given with its conserved first and last residue. The D gene is left open where the match is weak. Clone size appears in some rows only: once, few, many, or a class for an expanded clone.

v_call: TRBV7-9; clone_size: few; j_call: TRBJ2-1; d_call: .; cdr3_nt: TGTGCCAGCAGCTTAAACAGCTACAATGAGCAGTTCTTC; cdr3_aa: CASSLNSYNEQFF
v_call: TRBV27; clone_size: .; j_call: TRBJ2-2; d_call: .; cdr3_nt: TGTGCCAGCAGTCCTTACACCGGGGAGCTGTTTTTT; cdr3_aa: CASSPYTGELFF
v_call: TRBV5-4; clone_size: .; j_call: TRBJ2-1; d_call: .; cdr3_nt: TGTGCCAGCAGCTATAGCGGAGAGCAGTTCTTC; cdr3_aa: CASSYSGEQFF
v_call: TRBV6-5; clone_size: .; j_call: TRBJ2-5; d_call: TRBD2; cdr3_nt: TGTGCCAGCAGCCCGGGACTAGGAGAGACCCAGTACTTC; cdr3_aa: CASSPGLGETQYF
v_call: TRBV18; clone_size: .; j_call: TRBJ1-5; d_call: .; cdr3_nt: TGTGCCAGCTCACCAGTTGGCGGCTTTAGCAATCAGCCCCAGCATTTT; cdr3_aa: CASSPVGGFSNQPQHF
v_call: TRBV15; clone_size: .; j_call: TRBJ1-4; d_call: .; cdr3_nt: TGTGCCACCAGCAGACCGCGGGAAAAACTGTTTTTT; cdr3_aa: CATSRPREKLFF
v_call: TRBV2; clone_size: .; j_call: TRBJ1-5; d_call: TRBD1; cdr3_nt: TGTGCCAGCGGAGAAGGGACAGGGAGTCAGCCCCAGCATTTT; cdr3_aa: CASGEGTGSQPQHF
v_call: TRBV30; clone_size: .; j_call: TRBJ2-1; d_call: .; cdr3_nt: TGTGCCTGGAGTGTACTAAACAATGAGCAGTTCTTC; cdr3_aa: CAWSVLNNEQFF
v_call: TRBV7-9; clone_size: .; j_call: TRBJ1-5; d_call: .; cdr3_nt: TGTGCCAGCAGCTTGGGATTAAACCGGGACACCGATCGCAATCAGCCCCAGCATTTT; cdr3_aa: CASSLGLNRDTDRNQPQHF
v_call: TRBV7-9; clone_size: .; j_call: TRBJ1-5; d_call: .; cdr3_nt: TGTTCCAGCAGCAGGGGTGGTCAGCCCCAGCATTTT; cdr3_aa: CSSSRGGQPQHF
v_call: TRBV28; clone_size: .; j_call: TRBJ1-5; d_call: .; cdr3_nt: TGTGCCAGCACAACCTCAGGGTGGAATCAGCCCCAGCATTTT; cdr3_aa: CASTTSGWNQPQHF
v_call: TRBV30; clone_size: few; j_call: TRBJ1-2; d_call: .; cdr3_nt: TGTGCCGGCCAAGTGGGGGGTACAAACTATGGCTACACCTTC; cdr3_aa: CAGQVGGTNYGYTF
v_call: TRBV27; clone_size: .; j_call: TRBJ2-7; d_call: TRBD2; cdr3_nt: TGTGCCAGCAGTTTCTCCGGGACTAGCTACGAGCAGTACTTC; cdr3_aa: CASSFSGTSYEQYF
v_call: TRBV27; clone_size: few; j_call: TRBJ1-5; d_call: TRBD1; cdr3_nt: TGTGCCAGCAGTTTGCGGGGACAGGGAACGAATCAGCCCCAGCATTTT; cdr3_aa: CASSLRGQGTNQPQHF
v_call: TRBV7-9; clone_size: .; j_call: TRBJ2-5; d_call: TRBD2; cdr3_nt: TGTGCCAGCAGCTTAGGGCGGGGGGGCACCGAGACCCAGTACTTC; cdr3_aa: CASSLGRGGTETQYF
v_call: TRBV28; clone_size: .; j_call: TRBJ2-7; d_call: TRBD1; cdr3_nt: TGTGCCAGCAGTTCACCGGGACAGGGGGGGAGGGGACTTATCGAGCAGTACTTC; cdr3_aa: CASSSPGQGGRGLIEQYF
v_call: TRBV15; clone_size: .; j_call: TRBJ1-6; d_call: .; cdr3_nt: TGTGCCTCCACTCGAGGTCTCGATTCACCCCTCCACTTT; cdr3_aa: CASTRGLDSPLHF
v_call: TRBV4-1; clone_size: .; j_call: TRBJ2-7; d_call: .; cdr3_nt: TGCGCCAGCAGCCAAGAGAGGGTATTGACCTCCTACGAGCAGTACTTC; cdr3_aa: CASSQERVLTSYEQYF
v_call: TRBV5-5; clone_size: .; j_call: TRBJ1-2; d_call: .; cdr3_nt: TGTGCCAGCAGCTTGGATCCAGTTCCTAACTATGGCTACACCTTC; cdr3_aa: CASSLDPVPNYGYTF
v_call: TRBV5-1; clone_size: .; j_call: TRBJ1-5; d_call: .; cdr3_nt: TGCGCCAGCGCGGCAGGGGATAGCAATCAGCCCCAGCATTTT; cdr3_aa: CASAAGDSNQPQHF
v_call: TRBV4-2; clone_size: .; j_call: TRBJ2-3; d_call: .; cdr3_nt: TGTGCCAGCAGCCAAGATTTAGGCGGGATGGGCACAGATACGCAGTATTTT; cdr3_aa: CASSQDLGGMGTDTQYF
v_call: TRBV11-2; clone_size: .; j_call: TRBJ1-3; d_call: .; cdr3_nt: TGTGCCAGCAGCACCCGACAGGCGATCTCTGGAAACACCATATATTTT; cdr3_aa: CASSTRQAISGNTIYF
v_call: TRBV2; clone_size: .; j_call: TRBJ1-4; d_call: .; cdr3_nt: TGTGCCAGCCAAGGACAGCTGGTTGGAACTAATGAAAAACTGTTTTTT; cdr3_aa: CASQGQLVGTNEKLFF
v_call: TRBV19; clone_size: .; j_call: TRBJ1-1; d_call: .; cdr3_nt: TGTGCCAGTAGTATTAAGGGGGTAAACACTGAAGCTTTCTTT; cdr3_aa: CASSIKGVNTEAFF
v_call: TRBV29-1; clone_size: once; j_call: TRBJ2-7; d_call: TRBD1; cdr3_nt: TGCAGCGCAAGGGACAGGGTATTCCACGAGCAGTACTTC; cdr3_aa: CSARDRVFHEQYF
v_call: TRBV5-1; clone_size: few; j_call: TRBJ1-1; d_call: .; cdr3_nt: TGCGCCAGCAGCGGCGACAGATTTAACACTGAAGCTTTCTTT; cdr3_aa: CASSGDRFNTEAFF
v_call: TRBV7-6; clone_size: .; j_call: TRBJ1-5; d_call: TRBD1; cdr3_nt: TGTGCCAGCAGCTATTACCGGGACAGGGGCAATCAGCCCCAGCATTTT; cdr3_aa: CASSYYRDRGNQPQHF
v_call: TRBV2; clone_size: .; j_call: TRBJ2-7; d_call: TRBD2; cdr3_nt: TGTGCCAGCAGTAGACTAGCGGGCGTAGGGGAGCAGTACTTC; cdr3_aa: CASSRLAGVGEQYF
v_call: TRBV15; clone_size: .; j_call: TRBJ2-7; d_call: TRBD2; cdr3_nt: TGTGCCACCAGCACCGACCGACAGAGGGAGGGGTACTTC; cdr3_aa: CATSTDRQREGYF
v_call: TRBV29-1; clone_size: once; j_call: TRBJ2-2; d_call: .; cdr3_nt: TGCAGCGTTAATCAGGCAAACACCGGGGAGCTGTTTTTT; cdr3_aa: CSVNQANTGELFF
v_call: TRBV28; clone_size: .; j_call: TRBJ1-5; d_call: .; cdr3_nt: TGTGCCAGCAGCGGACGGGGACTTCAGCCCCAGCATTTT; cdr3_aa: CASSGRGLQPQHF
v_call: TRBV19; clone_size: .; j_call: TRBJ2-7; d_call: TRBD2; cdr3_nt: TGTGCCAGTAGTCTGAAGGGGACTAGCGGTTCCCCCGGGAGCTCCTACGAGCAGTACTTC; cdr3_aa: CASSLKGTSGSPGSSYEQYF
v_call: TRBV6-5; clone_size: .; j_call: TRBJ2-2; d_call: TRBD1; cdr3_nt: TGTGCCAGCAGTTACAAGGGACAGGTCAACACCGGGGAGCTGTTTTTT; cdr3_aa: CASSYKGQVNTGELFF
v_call: TRBV5-6; clone_size: .; j_call: TRBJ2-5; d_call: .; cdr3_nt: TGTGCCAGCAGCTTGGAAGGAGGGGTCGGGGAGCAGTACTTC; cdr3_aa: CASSLEGGVGEQYF
v_call: TRBV30; clone_size: .; j_call: TRBJ2-4; d_call: TRBD1; cdr3_nt: TGTGCCTGGAGCGGAGGACAGGGTAAAACAATCAAAAACATTCAGTACTTC; cdr3_aa: CAWSGGQGKTIKNIQYF
v_call: TRBV7-2; clone_size: .; j_call: TRBJ2-2; d_call: TRBD2; cdr3_nt: TGTGCCAGCAGCCAAAGGACTAGCGGGAGACTTACCGGGGAGCTGTTTTTT; cdr3_aa: CASSQRTSGRLTGELFF
v_call: TRBV11-2; clone_size: .; j_call: TRBJ2-3; d_call: TRBD1; cdr3_nt: TGTGCCAGCAGAACCACGGGACAGCGCACAGATACGCAGTATTTT; cdr3_aa: CASRTTGQRTDTQYF
v_call: TRBV28; clone_size: .; j_call: TRBJ1-3; d_call: .; cdr3_nt: TGTGCCAGCAGCTCCCGTTCCTATACCATATATTTT; cdr3_aa: CASSSRSYTIYF
v_call: TRBV9; clone_size: .; j_call: TRBJ2-1; d_call: TRBD2; cdr3_nt: TGTGCCAGCAGCGTACCTAACGCGGGGGCCTACAATGAGCAGTTCTTC; cdr3_aa: CASSVPNAGAYNEQFF
v_call: TRBV6-5; clone_size: .; j_call: TRBJ2-3; d_call: TRBD1; cdr3_nt: TGTGCCAGCAGTCGCCGGGACAGGGGGCCAGGTACGCAGTATTTT; cdr3_aa: CASSRRDRGPGTQYF
v_call: TRBV27; clone_size: .; j_call: TRBJ1-1; d_call: .; cdr3_nt: TGTGCCAGCAGTTTGCGCGGGGTGGGTGGGAACACTGAAGCTTTCTTT; cdr3_aa: CASSLRGVGGNTEAFF
v_call: TRBV7-7; clone_size: .; j_call: TRBJ2-1; d_call: TRBD2; cdr3_nt: TGTGCTAGCAGCTTACTCCGGGGGGGTAGTGAGCAGTTCTTC; cdr3_aa: CASSLLRGGSEQFF
v_call: TRBV6-4; clone_size: .; j_call: TRBJ2-3; d_call: TRBD1; cdr3_nt: TGTGCCAGCAGTGCCCCCCCCGGGACAGGGTTTGATACGCAGTATTTT; cdr3_aa: CASSAPPGTGFDTQYF
v_call: TRBV5-4; clone_size: .; j_call: TRBJ1-1; d_call: .; cdr3_nt: TGTGCCAGCAGCTTGGCCACCCCCGGACAGACTACCGCCCAAGCTTTCTTT; cdr3_aa: CASSLATPGQTTAQAFF
v_call: TRBV28; clone_size: .; j_call: TRBJ2-7; d_call: .; cdr3_nt: TGTGCCAGCAGCACAGGGGGGGACGAGCAGTACTTC; cdr3_aa: CASSTGGDEQYF
v_call: TRBV2; clone_size: .; j_call: TRBJ2-3; d_call: .; cdr3_nt: TGTGCCAGCAGACCCTCGGTAGATACGCAGTATTTT; cdr3_aa: CASRPSVDTQYF
v_call: TRBV5-8; clone_size: .; j_call: TRBJ2-5; d_call: .; cdr3_nt: TGTGCCAGCAGCGCCGAATTGACAGTTCAAGAGACCCAGTACTTC; cdr3_aa: CASSAELTVQETQYF
v_call: TRBV29-1; clone_size: .; j_call: TRBJ2-7; d_call: TRBD1; cdr3_nt: TGCAGCGTTGAGGGACAGGGATCTCACGAGCAGTACTTC; cdr3_aa: CSVEGQGSHEQYF
v_call: TRBV27; clone_size: .; j_call: TRBJ2-3; d_call: .; cdr3_nt: TGTGCCAGCATTCACTCTTGGAGGGTCGGCACAGATACGCAGTATTTT; cdr3_aa: CASIHSWRVGTDTQYF
v_call: TRBV7-9; clone_size: .; j_call: TRBJ1-2; d_call: TRBD1; cdr3_nt: TGTGCCAGCAGCCCACTGACAGGGAAGGGCTACACCTTC; cdr3_aa: CASSPLTGKGYTF
v_call: TRBV19; clone_size: .; j_call: TRBJ2-1; d_call: .; cdr3_nt: TGTGCCAGTACTCTAACAGGGTCCCTCCGCTACAATGAGCAGTTCTTC; cdr3_aa: CASTLTGSLRYNEQFF
v_call: TRBV27; clone_size: .; j_call: TRBJ2-1; d_call: .; cdr3_nt: TGTGCCAGCAGTCCACCCCAGGGGAATGAGCAGTTCTTC; cdr3_aa: CASSPPQGNEQFF